The sequence of this T cell receptor beta chain was determined in a study of T cell responses to AZD1222 COVID-19 vaccine. Study-level findings and limits: Only after the peak T cell response were repertoires sampled. Baseline seropositivity characterized only a handful of AZD1222 recipients. Reports say nearly half of spike-specific TCRs go after unmutated variant regions.

Concerning this clone itself: Its antigen is still unknown.

Researchers grouped second doses given at about 4 or about 12 weeks into one pool. The protocol was immunoSEQ multiplex PCR, while the TCRdb copy is restricted to in-frame clones and leaves out a portion. The data show under 120,000 clones, 70% to 90% seen once. Sequencing used peripheral blood, obtained 28 days after the second AZD1222 dose. The origin of this receptor is an adult who received the AZD1222 COVID-19 vaccine.

CDR3 region: CASSLGGVHYGYTF. The CDR3 nucleotides read TGTGCCAGCAGTTTAGGAGGGGTACACTATGGCTACACCTTC. This rearrangement joins TRBV27 to TRBJ1-2, with a weak D call TRBD1 (5 bases). The germline gives CDR1 MNHEY, CDR2 SMNVEV (reference sequence). CDR3 length: 14 amino acids. The V end lost 2 bases, the J end lost 3 bases, and 10 bases lay between the germline ends.